The rows below give T cell receptor beta chains drawn from one sample of a study of blood T cells in healthy people across ages. TCRdb itself ran the 5' RACE reads through MiXCR, one entry per CDR3 protein. The sample holds about 840,000 distinct CDR3 sequences, almost 30% seen once. These data are also associated with another study on T cells of mothers and their children.

Input material: blood. The receptors originated from a woman aged 40 to 50 in good health. The CDR3 runs from the conserved cysteine through the conserved F or W. Each record gives: J gene, clone size, D gene, V gene, CDR3 DNA, CDR3 protein. A D gene is named only where the DNA matches it firmly. Clone size, where shown, is once, few, many, or a class for clones that have expanded.

J: TRBJ1-5
size: -
D: -
V: TRBV24-1
DNA: TGTGCCACCAGTGACCCTTCCCGGGACACCTATAGCAATCAGCCCCAGCATTTT
CDR3: CATSDPSRDTYSNQPQHF

J: TRBJ2-1
size: -
D: -
V: TRBV20-1
DNA: TGCAGTGCAGGGGATCAGACTTACAATGAGCAGTTCTTC
CDR3: CSAGDQTYNEQFF

J: TRBJ2-3
size: few
D: TRBD1
V: TRBV14
DNA: TGTGCCAGCAAACCCGAGCCGGGACAGGGGAGGGAAGATACGCAGTATTTT
CDR3: CASKPEPGQGREDTQYF

J: TRBJ2-5
size: -
D: TRBD1
V: TRBV28
DNA: TGTGCCGGCACCATCGCGAGCTCAGGGGGAGAGACCCAGTACTTC
CDR3: CAGTIASSGGETQYF

J: TRBJ1-1
size: -
D: -
V: TRBV28
DNA: TGTGCCAGCAGCCCAGGACAGTACACTGAAGCTTTCTTT
CDR3: CASSPGQYTEAFF

J: TRBJ2-1
size: -
D: TRBD1
V: TRBV7-2
DNA: TGTGCCAGCAGCCCCAAGACAGGGGGCCCTTACAATGAGCAGTTCTTC
CDR3: CASSPKTGGPYNEQFF

J: TRBJ1-5
size: -
D: TRBD1
V: TRBV29-1
DNA: TGCAGCGTAGGGGGACAGGGGAATCAGCCCCAGCATTTT
CDR3: CSVGGQGNQPQHF

J: TRBJ2-3
size: few
D: -
V: TRBV15
DNA: TGTGCCACCAGCAGAGCAAAGGGGGGGCGCCGCACAGATACGCAGTATTTT
CDR3: CATSRAKGGRRTDTQYF

J: TRBJ2-3
size: few
D: TRBD2
V: TRBV4-2
DNA: TGTACCAGCAGCCAAGCGGGGGCGCGCCCCACAGATACGCAGTATTTT
CDR3: CTSSQAGARPTDTQYF

J: TRBJ1-2
size: many
D: -
V: TRBV12-3/TRBV12-4
DNA: TGTGCCAGCAGTTTAGATCGGGGGAAGCGGGGCTACACCTTC
CDR3: CASSLDRGKRGYTF

J: TRBJ2-7
size: -
D: -
V: TRBV20-1
DNA: TGCAGTGCTCCTCGGACAGATACCTACGAGCAGTACTTC
CDR3: CSAPRTDTYEQYF

J: TRBJ1-6
size: few
D: TRBD1
V: TRBV7-2
DNA: TGTGCCAGCAGCGCGGGACAGGGGTTTCGTAATTCACCCCTCCACTTT
CDR3: CASSAGQGFRNSPLHF

J: TRBJ2-3
size: once
D: -
V: TRBV20-1
DNA: TGCAGTGCGGCCGGGGGTCCCATCCATACGCAGTATTTT
CDR3: CSAAGGPIHTQYF

J: TRBJ2-3
size: -
D: TRBD2
V: TRBV7-3
DNA: TGTGCCAGCAGCACCCTTAGCGGGACAGATACGCAGTATTTT
CDR3: CASSTLSGTDTQYF

J: TRBJ2-7
size: -
D: TRBD1
V: TRBV20-1
DNA: TGCAGTGCTACCAGCGGGACAGGGGCCTACGAGCAGTACTTC
CDR3: CSATSGTGAYEQYF

J: TRBJ1-4
size: few
D: -
V: TRBV6-6
DNA: TGTGCCAGCAGTTACGGTACGGAGGCAACTAATGAAAAACTGTTTTTT
CDR3: CASSYGTEATNEKLFF

J: TRBJ1-2
size: few
D: TRBD1
V: TRBV7-2
DNA: TGTGCCAGCAGCATCGGGACAGGGGTTACTCATGGCTACACCTTC
CDR3: CASSIGTGVTHGYTF

J: TRBJ2-1
size: many
D: -
V: TRBV20-1
DNA: TGCAGTGCTAGAGGGGGCCTAACCTACAATGAGCAGTTCTTC
CDR3: CSARGGLTYNEQFF

J: TRBJ2-7
size: few
D: -
V: TRBV20-1
DNA: TGCAGTGCTACCCCAGGATCAGTCTCCTACGAGCAGTACTTC
CDR3: CSATPGSVSYEQYF

J: TRBJ1-1
size: -
D: -
V: TRBV18
DNA: TGTGCCAGCTACGCGCAGGGGAAGGCTGAAGCTTTCTTT
CDR3: CASYAQGKAEAFF

J: TRBJ1-5
size: few
D: -
V: TRBV27
DNA: TGTGCCAGCAGTTTACCCAGGGTGGGCCTCTACAGCAATCAGCCCCAGCATTTT
CDR3: CASSLPRVGLYSNQPQHF

J: TRBJ2-7
size: few
D: TRBD1
V: TRBV4-1
DNA: TGCGCCAGCAGCCAAGAGGAGCTATCAGGGGGCTCAGGGTACGAGCAGTACTTC
CDR3: CASSQEELSGGSGYEQYF

J: TRBJ2-5
size: -
D: -
V: TRBV4-1
DNA: TGCGCCAGCGCCGAGACTGACCGTCGGACCCAGTACTTC
CDR3: CASAETDRRTQYF

J: TRBJ1-2
size: -
D: -
V: TRBV5-1
DNA: TGCGCCAGCAGCTTGGGCGCTGGGAGGAGCTACACCTTC
CDR3: CASSLGAGRSYTF